A selection of T cell receptor beta chains follows, all from one sample in a study of OX40 agonist ivuxolimab in advanced cancers. Sequencing used immunoSEQ multiplex PCR; TCRdb keeps in-frame clones, though not all of them. The sample records roughly 75,000 clones, approximately 89% being singletons. Sequenced material: CD4+ or CD8+ T cells sorted from blood, taken in a trial of the OX40 agonist ivuxolimab. The source of these receptors is an adult with an advanced solid tumor such as melanoma, head and neck, liver or kidney cancer. Both conserved end residues are trimmed from each CDR3. Fields, in order: CDR3 length, V gene, clone size, J gene, CDR3 protein. The size entry is marked missing in some rows and otherwise reads once, few, many or a size class.

13	TRBV5-1	-	TRBJ1-3	ASSPQSGAGNTIY
12	TRBV15	-	TRBJ1-4	ATSGMDGNEKLF
12	TRBV27	-	TRBJ2-7	ASSLGGLSYEQY
11	TRBV5-3	-	TRBJ2-1	ARSSGPHNEQF
9	TRBV18	-	TRBJ2-5	ASSPQETQY
14	TRBV27	-	TRBJ1-5	ASSLSGRGNHQPQH
12	TRBV28	-	TRBJ2-7	ASSLAGGVYEQY
10	TRBV30	medium-sized	TRBJ1-2	AWSSGDRLGT
13	TRBV10-2	-	TRBJ1-1	ASSESGAGYTEAF
12	TRBV5-1	-	TRBJ1-1	ASRTGRGNTEAF
9	TRBV5-5	-	TRBJ2-1	ASSLPSVEF
14	TRBV9	few	TRBJ2-2	ASSVAAGGPDGELF
9	TRBV6-5	-	TRBJ2-1	ASSTRAEQF
14	TRBV7-5	-	TRBJ2-1	VRSFRKISGYNEQF
11	TRBV10-3	-	TRBJ1-2	ASTRTGTGGYT
14	TRBV6-5	-	TRBJ2-3	ASSYSQRGVRDTQY
12	TRBV19	-	TRBJ2-4	ASSTDRTKNIQY
12	TRBV11-2	-	TRBJ1-2	ASSLDREGYGYT
13	TRBV19	-	TRBJ1-5	ASSITQGGGQPQH
12	TRBV30	once	TRBJ1-2	AWSFSNDGYGYT
11	TRBV5-1	-	TRBJ1-1	ASSLGVDTEAF
13	TRBV7-8	-	TRBJ2-1	ASSPRTGHPDEQF
13	TRBV5-1	-	TRBJ2-1	ASSQREVIYNEQF
11	TRBV6-1	-	TRBJ2-5	ASRRTGEETQY
13	TRBV15	-	TRBJ1-3	ATSRTGANGNTIY
10	TRBV25-1	-	TRBJ2-2	ASQLNTGELF
14	TRBV18	few	TRBJ2-1	ASSPPTYSSYNEQF
13	TRBV2	few	TRBJ1-6	ASSEVGTGKSPLH
11	TRBV7-9	-	TRBJ2-7	ASSPSWATEQY
14	TRBV5-5	-	TRBJ2-2	ASSLWQDTQVGELF
13	TRBV5-1	once	TRBJ1-4	ASSLEPGVNEKLF
13	TRBV28	few	TRBJ1-5	ASSLPGPSNQPQH
12	TRBV5-4	-	-	ASSVKQGSYEQY
12	TRBV5-6	once	TRBJ2-1	ASSPGTSVGEQF
12	TRBV7-2	few	TRBJ1-2	ASSLASTPLGYT
14	TRBV11-3	-	TRBJ2-7	ASSPHSGQGSHEQY
12	TRBV18	few	TRBJ1-5	ASSPAGGDQPQH
13	TRBV6-5	-	TRBJ1-3	ASSRSGGTGNTIY
13	TRBV28	-	TRBJ2-7	ASSASLAGVDEQY
10	TRBV30	-	TRBJ2-4	AWSDFRGPEY
12	TRBV9	-	TRBJ2-1	ASSPTPERNEQF
12	TRBV7-8	-	TRBJ2-1	ASSLVRDGNEQF
9	TRBV6-5	-	TRBJ1-2	ASSAFYGYT
14	TRBV30	-	TRBJ1-1	AWSTKGTARNTEAF
13	TRBV28	-	TRBJ2-3	ASSFSGGSADTQY
14	TRBV9	-	TRBJ2-3	ASSVADGEGADTQY
12	TRBV19	-	TRBJ2-5	ASSIGDSQETQY
14	TRBV7-2	-	TRBJ1-5	ASSLAVDRLNQPQH
8	TRBV29-1	-	TRBJ2-5	SVGGETQY
13	TRBV5-4	few	TRBJ1-3	ASSRDSFSGNTIY
12	TRBV27	-	TRBJ1-1	ASSFREFQTEAF
15	TRBV28	-	TRBJ2-2	ASSQPRSGRAFGELF
13	TRBV2	-	TRBJ1-2	ASNLWSTSPGGYT
11	TRBV5-1	-	TRBJ1-6	ASLEGPDSPLH
10	TRBV5-4	few	TRBJ1-2	ASSAGVGGYT